This T cell receptor beta chain emerged from a study of T-cell reconstitution after alpha-beta-depleted transplantation in children. V was trimmed by 0 bases and J by 6 bases, leaving 9 bases between them. The CDR3 covers 14 residues. CDR1 is SGHAT and CDR2 is FQNNGV in the germline V gene. The library targeted TCRbeta and was prepared with unique molecular identifiers. Each CDR3 protein gets one entry after TCRdb re-called the PCR reads with MiXCR. The profile shows a few hundred thousand distinct CDR3 sequences, about a tenth of them singletons. This material consisted of PBMCs from the stem cell graft donor, taken from the stem cell graft. This sequence joins TRBV11-2 and TRBJ1-5; maybe TRBD1 (5 bases). The sequence was obtained from a human donor who donated a stem cell graft to a child with acute myeloid leukemia. This CDR3 reads CASSLDPGAQPQHF. The CDR3, as DNA: TGTGCCAGCAGCTTAGATCCCGGGGCTCAGCCCCAGCATTTT.